These 6 T cell receptor beta chains came from one sample sequenced in a study of shared clonotypes between healthy human individuals. Profiling relied on immunoSEQ multiplex PCR, and the TCRdb table lists in-frame clones only, not all of them. Seen here are 800,000 or so clones, just over 95% observed once, and the top ten hold about 0.21%. Naive CD8 isolation took CD45RO-negative cells positively selected for CCR7 and excluded terminally differentiated effector memory CD45RA+ cells. The sequenced sample consisted of naive CD8+ T cells sorted from blood. These TCRs come from a man aged 25-45 years in good health.

The chain has TRBV7-7 and TRBJ2-3; unclear D gene. Trimming cost V 6 bases and J 5 bases, with 12 bases left between them. Germline loops: CDR1 SSHAT, CDR2 FNYEAQ (reference sequence). This CDR3 has 13 residues. DNA of the CDR3: TGTGCCAGCAGTCAGGATACCGGAGATACGCAGTATTTT. It yields the protein CASSQDTGDTQYF.

With respect to this clone: This sample also contains other DNA sequences that code for the same CDR3. The chain uses TRBV7-2 and TRBJ2-7, with 8 nucleotides matching TRBD2. V lost 1 base to trimming and J lost 2 bases; unmatched junction nucleotides: 4. CDR1 is SGHTA, CDR2 FQGNSA, per germline. The CDR3 is 15 amino acids. The CDR3 region has the DNA TGTGCCAGCAGCTTAGGGGGAGCGGGAGCCTACGAGCAGTACTTC. As protein: CASSLGGAGAYEQYF. The entire variable domain, with the rest obtained from reference TRBV7-2 and TRBJ2-7, is as follows: GAGVSQSPSNKVTEKGKDVELRCDPISGHTALYWYRQSLGQGLEFLIYFQGNSAPDKSGLPSDRFSAERTGGSVSTLTIQRTQQEDSAVYLCASSLGGAGAYEQYFGPGTRLTVT.

This chain joins TRBV7-9 and TRBJ1-2; D might be TRBD1 (5 bases). The V gene's germline CDR1 is SEHNR and CDR2 FQNEAQ (reference sequence). This CDR3 contains 14 residues. V was cut by 4 bases and J by 6 bases, with 15 bases left in between. The CDR3 nucleotides are TGTGCCAGCAGCTGGGGGTCATCCTTAGATGGCTACACCTTC. Translation gives CASSWGSSLDGYTF.

The chain employs TRBV29-1 and TRBJ1-1; D might be TRBD1 (6 bases). The CDR3 runs 16 residues. Germline values: CDR1 SQVTM, CDR2 ANQGSEA. V lost 3 bases to trimming and J lost 3 bases, with 20 bases between them. The CDR3 DNA is TGCAGCGTTGAGACCGAGCGGCCAGGGGCGGACACTGAAGCTTTCTTT. This gives the protein CSVETERPGADTEAFF.

V gene TRBV7-9 combines with J gene TRBJ2-2, with unresolved D. The V gene lost 4 bases and the J gene lost 0 bases, with 0 bases spanning the gap. Germline assignment: CDR1 SEHNR and CDR2 FQNEAQ (reference sequence). The CDR3 contains 12 residues. CDR3 coding DNA: TGTGCCAGCAGCTCGAACACCGGGGAGCTGTTTTTT. It specifies CASSSNTGELFF. The full variable domain, rest sourced from reference TRBV7-9 and TRBJ2-2, is DTGVSQNPRHKITKRGQNVTFRCDPISEHNRLYWYRQTLGQGPEFLTYFQNEAQLEKSRLLSDRFSAERPKGSFSTLEIQRTEQGDSAMYLCASSSNTGELFFGEGSRLTVL.

This clone occurred once. The chain links TRBV29-1 to TRBJ1-2; 9 nucleotides line up with TRBD1. The ends lost 0 bases at V and 3 bases at J; junction bases unmatched: 11. The CDR3 loop spans 17 amino acids. Germline CDR1 and CDR2: SQVTM and ANQGSEA. The CDR3, as DNA: TGCAGCGTTGAAGATCGGACTAAAACAGGGGGCGACTATGGCTACACCTTC. Its translation is CSVEDRTKTGGDYGYTF.